This T cell receptor beta chain was captured by sequencing in a study of CD8 T cells in ankylosing spondylitis. This clonotype was observed a handful of times. As yet, its antigen is unknown. Making use of molecular barcodes, quantitative 5'-RACE generated TCR beta libraries. Using its own MiXCR run on the 5' RACE reads, TCRdb lists one record per CDR3 protein. The sample includes under 300,000 distinct CDR3 sequences, roughly a tenth of them seen just once. Study outcomes and limitations: Clones linked to the disease showed a CD8+ phenotype. They occurred at relatively low frequencies in peripheral blood. One TCR beta motif, made up of fewer than 10 highly homologous variants, appeared characteristic of ankylosing spondylitis blood. Enrichment of disease-linked clones was reportedly significant in matched ankylosing spondylitis synovial fluid.

The CDR3 is 12 amino acids. Trimming took 5 bases from V and 5 from J, leaving 9 bases between them. The germline gives CDR1 SEHNR, CDR2 FQNEAQ (reference sequence). The chain employs TRBV7-9 and TRBJ1-1; no clear D gene. Sequencing input: blood, either unsorted or a sorted T cell fraction (not recorded which). This receptor was taken from a male donor with ankylosing spondylitis or in good health (not recorded which). The DNA for the CDR3 is TGTGCCAGCAGCATGAGATCGACTGAAGCTTTCTTT. Its protein is CASSMRSTEAFF.